These 23 T cell receptor beta chains originate from one sample sequenced in a study of identical twins. Each CDR3 protein gets one entry after TCRdb re-called the 5' RACE reads with MiXCR. There are about 700,000 distinct CDR3 sequences in the sample; over 5% occur only once, and around 2% lies in the top ten. Specimen: naive T cells sorted from blood. These receptors all come from a man younger than 30 in good health.

This clonotype was seen only a few times. This chain links TRBV20-1 with TRBJ2-1, with 10 nucleotides matching TRBD2. J gave up 7 bases and V 1 base, and 7 bases lay outside the gene matches. Per the germline V gene, CDR1 is DFQATT and CDR2 is SNEGSKA (reference sequence). The CDR3 has 15 amino acids. CDR3 coding DNA: TGCAGTGCTAGAGGCCCAGCGGGAGGGCAAAATGAGCAGTTCTTC. Its protein product is CSARGPAGGQNEQFF.

The V and J genes are TRBV9 and TRBJ2-5, with a tentative D call TRBD1 (6 bases). The CDR3 loop spans 14 amino acids. Germline values: CDR1 SGDLS, CDR2 YYNGEE. V lost 4 bases, J lost 3 bases, and 13 bases lay in between. CDR3 sequence (DNA): TGTGCCAGCAGCACCACCAGGGGAAAAGAGACCCAGTACTTC. Its protein is CASSTTRGKETQYF.

The CDR3 reads CASRSERTNSPLHF. In DNA, the CDR3 is TGCGCCAGCAGGAGCGAACGTACTAATTCACCCCTCCACTTT. The rearrangement uses TRBV5-1 and TRBJ1-6, with D hard to call. Per the germline V gene, CDR1 is SGHRS and CDR2 is YFSETQ. The germline V and J ends were trimmed by 5 bases and 6 bases, with 12 bases remaining between them. The CDR3 spans 14 residues.

This clonotype was counted many times. The V gene is TRBV9, the J gene TRBJ2-1; possible D gene TRBD2, 7 bases. The length of the CDR3 is 17 residues. V lost 4 bases, J lost 5 bases, and 22 bases lay in between. Germline CDR1 and CDR2: SGDLS and YYNGEE. CDR3 protein: CASSPQGWRELNNEQFF. Here the CDR3 DNA reads TGTGCCAGCAGCCCCCAGGGGTGGCGGGAGCTCAACAATGAGCAGTTCTTC.

The chain links TRBV27 to TRBJ1-5, with TRBD1 matching 8 bases. Trimming at V came to 5 bases and at J to 6 bases, leaving 12 bases not matched to a gene. Germline V gives CDR1 MNHEY, CDR2 SMNVEV (reference sequence). This CDR3 contains 16 residues. The chain's CDR3 is CASSIAGGASGQPQHF. The CDR3, as DNA: TGTGCCAGCAGTATAGCAGGGGGCGCTTCGGGTCAGCCCCAGCATTTT.

This CDR3 reads CASSLGQDTGELFF. The CDR3 DNA follows: TGTGCCAGCAGCTTAGGACAGGACACCGGGGAGCTGTTTTTT. V usage is TRBV7-6 and J usage is TRBJ2-2, with D maybe TRBD1 (6 bases). V lost 1 base, J lost 3 bases, and 6 bases lay in between. Germline CDR1 is SGHVS and CDR2 is FNYEAQ. This CDR3 has 14 residues. Full variable domain (rest looked up from reference TRBV7-6 and TRBJ2-2): GAGVSQSPRYKVTKRGQDVALRCDPISGHVSLYWYRQALGQGPEFLTYFNYEAQQDKSGLPNDRFSAERPEGSISTLTIQRTEQRDSAMYRCASSLGQDTGELFFGEGSRLTVL.

The genes are TRBV27 and TRBJ2-1, with 8 bases identical to TRBD2. Germline CDR1 is MNHEY and CDR2 is SMNVEV (reference sequence). The CDR3 runs to 16 residues. Trimming removed 2 bases from V and 2 bases from J; junction bases left unmatched: 5. CDR3 sequence reads: CASSLMLAGPYNEQFF. DNA of the CDR3: TGTGCCAGCAGTTTAATGCTAGCGGGCCCCTACAATGAGCAGTTCTTC.

The chain employs TRBV5-5 and TRBJ2-1; 7 bases fit TRBD1. Germline trimming cut 0 bases from V and 2 bases from J; bases unmatched to any gene: 8. Germline lookup yields CDR1 SGHKS and CDR2 YYEKEE (reference sequence). This CDR3 comprises 17 residues. In nucleotides, the CDR3 is TGTGCCAGCAGCTTGGGCCCTCGAGGACAGGCCTACAATGAGCAGTTCTTC. Translating it yields CASSLGPRGQAYNEQFF.

Many counts were recorded for this clonotype. The J gene is TRBJ2-1, the V gene TRBV20-1; TRBD2 matches at 14 bases. Germline-derived CDR1 and CDR2 are DFQATT and SNEGSKA (reference sequence). The CDR3 consists of 14 residues. The V and J ends lost 5 bases and 10 bases, in that order; junction bases with no gene match: 7. Here the CDR3 reads CSALGTSGSGEQFF. In DNA form, the CDR3 reads TGCAGTGCTCTCGGGACTAGCGGGAGCGGCGAGCAGTTCTTC.

This clonotype has a count of ten or more. The chain couples TRBV4-3 to TRBJ2-2; D is unclear. The CDR3 has 15 residues. V lost 0 bases and J 1 base, leaving 6 bases between the germline ends. Germline loops: CDR1 LGHNA, CDR2 YSLEER. CDR3 in amino acids: CASSQDRQNTGELFF. In DNA, the CDR3 is TGCGCCAGCAGCCAAGATAGGCAGAACACCGGGGAGCTGTTTTTT.

At least ten counts were recorded for this clonotype. The V gene is TRBV5-1, the J gene TRBJ2-1, with D tentatively TRBD1 (5 bases). This CDR3 contains 15 residues. V lost 0 bases and J 3 bases, leaving 10 bases between the germline ends. CDR1 is SGHRS, CDR2 YFSETQ, per germline. The CDR3 sequence: CASSLARALYNEQFF. The CDR3 coding sequence is TGCGCCAGCAGCTTGGCCAGGGCTCTCTACAATGAGCAGTTCTTC.

This rearrangement joins TRBV3-1 to TRBJ2-3; 14 positions match TRBD2. Looked up from germline, CDR1 is LGHDT and CDR2 is YNNKEL (reference sequence). Germline trimming cut 4 bases from V and 2 bases from J; bases unmatched to any gene: 14. The CDR3 has 20 amino acids. This chain's CDR3 is CASSRNTGLAGEGPTDTQYF. The CDR3 coding sequence is TGTGCCAGCAGCCGGAACACGGGACTAGCGGGAGAGGGGCCCACAGATACGCAGTATTTT.

V is TRBV6-2 or TRBV6-3 and J is TRBJ2-7, with a tentative D call TRBD2 (5 bases). V was shortened by 2 bases and J by 6 bases, with 32 bases between the two germline ends. Germline CDR1 and CDR2: MNHEY and SVGEGT. The CDR3 length is 20 residues. The CDR3 sequence: CASSYPGQARRYPGEGEQYV. In nucleotides, the CDR3 is TGTGCCAGCAGTTACCCCGGGCAGGCTCGAAGGTACCCTGGCGAGGGCGAGCAGTACGTC.

The CDR3 is CASRLRQSRETQYF. In DNA form, the CDR3 reads TGCGCCAGCCGCCTAAGACAGAGTCGGGAGACCCAGTACTTC. This sequence joins TRBV5-1 and TRBJ2-5, with D perhaps matching TRBD1 (5 bases). The V gene lost 7 bases and the J gene lost 5 bases, with 18 bases spanning the gap. The CDR3 is 14 residues long. From germline, CDR1 is SGHRS and CDR2 YFSETQ.

This clonotype was counted ten times or more. This rearrangement joins TRBV20-1 to TRBJ2-4; a possible D gene is TRBD1 (6 bases). Germline V gives CDR1 DFQATT, CDR2 SNEGSKA (reference sequence). Trimming removed 4 bases from V and 1 base from J, with 17 bases in between. This CDR3 has 16 amino acids. The CDR3 coding sequence is TGCAGTGCTATCCCCAGGGGCTCGATGGCCAAAAACATTCAGTACTTC. Protein sequence: CSAIPRGSMAKNIQYF.

This chain connects TRBV7-9 to TRBJ2-2, with 7 bases lining up with TRBD1. There are 15 residues in the CDR3. V was pared by 10 bases and J by 3 bases, with 11 bases of the junction left unmatched. CDR1 and CDR2 from the germline V gene are SEHNR and FQNEAQ (reference sequence). The CDR3 nucleotides read TGTGCCATCTCAGCAAGGGGGCCGGACACCGGGGAGCTGTTTTTT. It encodes CAISARGPDTGELFF.

V usage is TRBV28 and J usage is TRBJ1-5; TRBD1 is a possible D gene (5 bases). V dropped 1 base and J dropped 11 bases, with 15 bases sitting between them. Germline loops: CDR1 MDHEN, CDR2 SYDVKM. The CDR3 has 14 amino acids. CDR3 in DNA: TGTGCCAGCAGTTTATTGGGACCGAGAATGGCCCAGCATTTT. This gives the protein CASSLLGPRMAQHF.

This clonotype came up a few times. The rearrangement links TRBV20-1 to TRBJ2-3, with TRBD2 matching over 7 bases. CDR1 DFQATT and CDR2 SNEGSKA come from the germline V gene (reference sequence). The CDR3 extends over 17 amino acids. The V and J ends lost 2 bases and 2 bases, in that order; junction bases with no gene match: 13. CDR3 sequence: CSARIQPTSVPTDTQYF. In DNA form, the CDR3 reads TGCAGTGCTAGAATACAGCCAACTAGCGTCCCCACAGATACGCAGTATTTT.

The chain employs TRBV6-5 and TRBJ2-5; 7 bases fit TRBD1. CDR3 length: 19 amino acids. Per germline, CDR1 MNHEY and CDR2 SVGAGI. The ends lost 0 bases at V and 4 bases at J; junction bases unmatched: 17. CDR3 bases: TGTGCCAGCAGTTACTCTGGGAATCGACAGGGCGAGAGCGGAGAGACCCAGTACTTC. Translation gives CASSYSGNRQGESGETQYF.

This clonotype showed up just a few times. Here the CDR3 reads CASSQPYRGGEAFF. CDR3 nucleotides: TGCGCCAGCAGCCAACCCTACAGGGGAGGTGAAGCTTTCTTT. The chain couples TRBV4-1 to TRBJ1-1, with 7 nucleotides matching TRBD1. With V trimmed by 2 bases and J by 7 bases, 7 bases remained unmatched. Looked up from germline, CDR1 is MGHRA and CDR2 is YSYEKL. The CDR3 is 14 amino acids.

This clonotype has a handful of counts. This chain links TRBV18 with TRBJ2-3; D is possibly TRBD2 (5 bases). The V and J ends lost 3 bases and 0 bases respectively, with 13 bases between them. The CDR3 runs to 16 residues. CDR1 and CDR2 from the germline V gene are KGHSH and LQKENI. The CDR3 reads CASSPRTRASTDTQYF. The CDR3 nucleotides are TGTGCCAGCTCACCTAGGACTCGCGCTAGCACAGATACGCAGTATTTT.

There are many counts of this clonotype. The J gene is TRBJ2-1, the V gene TRBV29-1; D unclear. The germline gives CDR1 SQVTM, CDR2 ANQGSEA. Between the trimmed V and J ends, which lost 6 bases and 9 bases, there was a span of 12 bases. The CDR3 runs to 11 residues. The CDR3 nucleotides are TGCAGCGTGAAAACTTGGGGTGAGCAGTTCTTC. This encodes CSVKTWGEQFF.

This clonotype was recorded at least ten times. The chain is built from TRBV29-1 and TRBJ2-7; D not resolved. Germline values: CDR1 SQVTM, CDR2 ANQGSEA. V gave up 5 bases and J gave up 0 bases, with 8 bases separating them. The CDR3 extends over 12 amino acids. CDR3 loop: CSVRTGSYEQYV. DNA for the CDR3: TGCAGCGTTCGGACGGGCTCCTACGAGCAGTACGTC.